This TCR beta chain was identified in a study of T cell responses to AZD1222 COVID-19 vaccine. Overall study findings and caveats: At baseline, seropositivity was found in only six or seven AZD1222 recipients. Two AZD1222 administrations were followed by greater Spike-specific TCR breadth and depth.

The protocol was immunoSEQ multiplex PCR, while the TCRdb copy is restricted to in-frame clones and leaves out a portion. The sample yields 80,000 or so clones, nearly 90% seen once. About this clone: Its antigen is not known.

Looked up from germline, CDR1 is SGHAT and CDR2 is FQNNGV. Trimming cost V 5 bases and J 10 bases, with 23 bases left between them. The CDR3 has 15 residues. The sample was peripheral blood, taken on day 0 of AZD1222 vaccination. The V gene is TRBV11-2, the J gene TRBJ1-1, with D uncertain. This sequence was found in an adult in good health. As DNA, the CDR3 is TGTGCCAGCAGCCCCAGCGGCGGGCGAGCGGTTCGAGCTTTCTTT. Amino acids: CASSPSGGRAVRAFF.